These T cell receptor beta chains were read from a single sample in a study of T cell repertoires in cytomegalovirus infection. TCRdb recomputed calls from the reads with MiXCR, one row per CDR3 protein. The sample records 750,000 to 950,000 distinct CDR3 sequences, roughly 28% being singletons. No antigen is known for these receptors. Sample: cultured CD8+ T cells from PBMCs, taken from culture after CMV antigen stimulation. The receptors stem from a human donor in good health (CMV status not recorded). Some clones in this sample may be carry-over from other donors' samples. Both conserved end residues are part of each CDR3. The order of the fields is D gene, J gene, V gene, clone size, CDR3 protein, CDR3 DNA. A D gene is named only where the DNA matches it firmly. Clone size, where shown, is once, few, many, or a class for clones that have expanded.

D gene: NA
J gene: TRBJ2-5
V gene: TRBV20-1
clone size: few
CDR3 protein: CSASDGGQGTQYF
CDR3 DNA: TGCAGTGCTAGTGACGGGGGGCAAGGGACCCAGTACTTC

D gene: NA
J gene: TRBJ2-4
V gene: TRBV27
clone size: NA
CDR3 protein: CASSLGHTSIQYF
CDR3 DNA: TGTGCCAGCAGTTTAGGCCACACTTCCATTCAGTACTTC

D gene: TRBD1
J gene: TRBJ2-3
V gene: TRBV6-5
clone size: NA
CDR3 protein: CASSYSRAGGGDTQYF
CDR3 DNA: TGTGCCAGCAGCTACTCCCGGGCAGGGGGTGGAGATACGCAGTATTTT

D gene: NA
J gene: TRBJ2-3
V gene: TRBV11-3
clone size: NA
CDR3 protein: CASSFEGDTGDTQYF
CDR3 DNA: TGTGCCAGCAGCTTCGAAGGGGATACAGGGGATACGCAGTATTTT

D gene: NA
J gene: TRBJ2-2
V gene: TRBV4-3
clone size: NA
CDR3 protein: CASSQDLGWGELFF
CDR3 DNA: TGCGCCAGCAGCCAAGATCTAGGCTGGGGGGAGCTGTTTTTT

D gene: NA
J gene: TRBJ2-7
V gene: TRBV3-1
clone size: many
CDR3 protein: CASSQQSREPMLYEQYF
CDR3 DNA: TGTGCCAGCAGCCAGCAAAGCCGGGAACCGATGCTCTACGAGCAGTACTTC

D gene: TRBD1
J gene: TRBJ2-7
V gene: TRBV12-3/TRBV12-4
clone size: NA
CDR3 protein: CASSLGQGVIYEQYF
CDR3 DNA: TGTGCCAGCAGCCTTGGACAGGGGGTCATATACGAGCAGTACTTC

D gene: NA
J gene: TRBJ1-4
V gene: TRBV6-6
clone size: NA
CDR3 protein: CASSYTTSGNEKLFF
CDR3 DNA: TGTGCCAGCAGTTACACCACCTCGGGTAATGAAAAACTGTTTTTT

D gene: NA
J gene: TRBJ2-1
V gene: TRBV7-6
clone size: NA
CDR3 protein: CASSGAGRSYNEQFF
CDR3 DNA: TGTGCCAGCTCGGGGGCAGGTCGGTCCTACAATGAGCAGTTCTTC

D gene: NA
J gene: TRBJ1-4
V gene: TRBV7-4
clone size: NA
CDR3 protein: CASSPYRDSYEKLFF
CDR3 DNA: TGTGCCAGCAGCCCTTACCGGGACTCCTACGAAAAACTGTTTTTT

D gene: NA
J gene: TRBJ1-2
V gene: TRBV19
clone size: NA
CDR3 protein: CASGSTYGYTF
CDR3 DNA: TGTGCCAGTGGATCAACCTATGGCTACACCTTC

D gene: NA
J gene: TRBJ2-5
V gene: TRBV4-1
clone size: NA
CDR3 protein: CASSHLQGPAETQYF
CDR3 DNA: TGCGCCAGCAGCCACCTACAGGGCCCAGCCGAGACCCAGTACTTC

D gene: NA
J gene: TRBJ1-1
V gene: TRBV6-2/TRBV6-3
clone size: NA
CDR3 protein: CASSSDGPGPMNTEAFF
CDR3 DNA: TGTGCCAGCAGTTCCGACGGACCAGGGCCCATGAACACTGAAGCTTTCTTT

D gene: TRBD1
J gene: TRBJ1-2
V gene: TRBV4-3
clone size: NA
CDR3 protein: CASSWGQGAPGYGYTF
CDR3 DNA: TGCGCCAGCAGCTGGGGACAGGGGGCGCCCGGCTATGGCTACACCTTC